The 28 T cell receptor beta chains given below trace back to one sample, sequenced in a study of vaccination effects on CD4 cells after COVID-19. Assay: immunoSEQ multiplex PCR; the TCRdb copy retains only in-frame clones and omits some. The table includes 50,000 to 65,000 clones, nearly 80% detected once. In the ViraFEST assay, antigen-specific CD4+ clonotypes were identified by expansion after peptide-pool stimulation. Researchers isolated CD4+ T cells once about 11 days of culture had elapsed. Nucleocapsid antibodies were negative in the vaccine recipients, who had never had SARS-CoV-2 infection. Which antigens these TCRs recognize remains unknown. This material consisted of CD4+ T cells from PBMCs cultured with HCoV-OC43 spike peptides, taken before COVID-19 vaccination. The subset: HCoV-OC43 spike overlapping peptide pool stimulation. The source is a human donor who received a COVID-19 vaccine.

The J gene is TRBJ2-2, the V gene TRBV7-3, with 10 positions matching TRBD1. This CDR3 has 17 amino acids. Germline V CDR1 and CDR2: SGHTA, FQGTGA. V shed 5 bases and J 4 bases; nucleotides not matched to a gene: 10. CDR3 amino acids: CASSRDRGAPSTGELFF. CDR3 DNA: TGTGCCAGCAGCCGGGACAGGGGCGCCCCGTCCACCGGGGAGCTGTTTTTT.

Here the CDR3 reads CASSQAGGDNGYTF. For the CDR3, the DNA is TGTGCCAGCAGCCAAGCCGGAGGGGATAATGGCTACACCTTC. The V and J genes are TRBV3-1 (or the pseudogene TRBV3-2) and TRBJ1-2, with D possibly being TRBD1 (5 bases). From germline, CDR1 is LGHDT and CDR2 YNNKEL (reference sequence). The CDR3 has 14 residues. With 1 base removed from V and 6 bases from J, the gap between germline ends came to 12 bases.

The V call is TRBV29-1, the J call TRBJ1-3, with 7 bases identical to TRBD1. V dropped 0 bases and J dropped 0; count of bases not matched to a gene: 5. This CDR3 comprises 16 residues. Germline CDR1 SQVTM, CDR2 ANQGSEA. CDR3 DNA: TGCAGCGTTGAAGACCCCACAGGGGTCTCTGGAAACACCATATATTTT. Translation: CSVEDPTGVSGNTIYF.

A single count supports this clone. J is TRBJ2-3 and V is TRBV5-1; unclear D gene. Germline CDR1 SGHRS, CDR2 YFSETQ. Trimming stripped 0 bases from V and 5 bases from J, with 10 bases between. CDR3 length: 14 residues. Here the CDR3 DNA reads TGCGCCAGCAGCTTGGGGGTGGAAGGAGATACGCAGTATTTT. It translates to CASSLGVEGDTQYF. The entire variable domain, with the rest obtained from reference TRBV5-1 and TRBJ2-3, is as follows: KAGVTQTPRYLIKTRGQQVTLSCSPISGHRSVSWYQQTPGQGLQFLFEYFSETQRNKGNFPGRFSGRQFSNSRSEMNVSTLELGDSALYLCASSLGVEGDTQYFGPGTRLTVL.

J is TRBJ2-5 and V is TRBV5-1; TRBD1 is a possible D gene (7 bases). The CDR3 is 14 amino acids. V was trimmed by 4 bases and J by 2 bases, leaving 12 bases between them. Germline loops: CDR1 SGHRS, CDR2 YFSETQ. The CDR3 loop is CASSRRGPQETQYF. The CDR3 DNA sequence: TGCGCCAGCAGCCGGAGGGGGCCACAAGAGACCCAGTACTTC. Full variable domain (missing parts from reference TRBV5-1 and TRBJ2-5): KAGVTQTPRYLIKTRGQQVTLSCSPISGHRSVSWYQQTPGQGLQFLFEYFSETQRNKGNFPGRFSGRQFSNSRSEMNVSTLELGDSALYLCASSRRGPQETQYFGPGTRLLVL.

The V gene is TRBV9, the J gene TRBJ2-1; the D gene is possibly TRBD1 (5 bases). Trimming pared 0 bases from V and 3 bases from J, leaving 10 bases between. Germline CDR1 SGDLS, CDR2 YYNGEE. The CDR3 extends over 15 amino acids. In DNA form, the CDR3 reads TGTGCCAGCAGCGTAGGGTACAGGTACTACAATGAGCAGTTCTTC. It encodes CASSVGYRYYNEQFF.

CDR3 nucleotide sequence: TGTGCCAGCAGTGAGCGGCAGGGCAATCAGCCCCAGCATTTT. Its translation is CASSERQGNQPQHF. This rearrangement joins TRBV2 to TRBJ1-5; D uncertain. The CDR3 sequence is 14 residues long. The V gene's germline CDR1 is SNHLY and CDR2 FYNNEI. Trimming cost V 3 bases and J 2 bases, with 8 bases left between them.

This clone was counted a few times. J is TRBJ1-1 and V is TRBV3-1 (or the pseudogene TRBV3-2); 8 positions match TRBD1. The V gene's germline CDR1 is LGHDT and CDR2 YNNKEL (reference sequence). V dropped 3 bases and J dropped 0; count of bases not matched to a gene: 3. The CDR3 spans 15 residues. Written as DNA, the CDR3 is TGTGCCAGCAGCCAGGGACAGGTGCTGAACACTGAAGCTTTCTTT. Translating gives CASSQGQVLNTEAFF.

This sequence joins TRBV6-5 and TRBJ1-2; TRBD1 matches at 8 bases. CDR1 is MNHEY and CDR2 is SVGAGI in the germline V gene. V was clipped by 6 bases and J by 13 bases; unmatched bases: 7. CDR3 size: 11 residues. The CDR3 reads CASSTGGGLTF. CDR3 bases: TGTGCCAGCAGCACAGGGGGAGGGCTCACCTTC.

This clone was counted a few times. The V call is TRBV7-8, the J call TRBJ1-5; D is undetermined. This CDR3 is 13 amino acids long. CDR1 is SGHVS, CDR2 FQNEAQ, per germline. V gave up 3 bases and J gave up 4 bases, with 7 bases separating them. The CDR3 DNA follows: TGTGCCAGCAGCTTTTTGGGAAATCAGCCCCAGCATTTT. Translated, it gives CASSFLGNQPQHF.

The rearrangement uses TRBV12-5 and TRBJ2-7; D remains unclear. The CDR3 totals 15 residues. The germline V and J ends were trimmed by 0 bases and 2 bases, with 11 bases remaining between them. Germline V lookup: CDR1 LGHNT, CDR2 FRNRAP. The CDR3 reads CASGLVNAQAYEQYV. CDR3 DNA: TGTGCTAGTGGTTTGGTAAACGCTCAGGCCTACGAGCAGTACGTC.

CDR3 nucleotide sequence: TGCGCCAGCAGCTCGCAGGGAGATACGCAGTATTTT. Its translation: CASSSQGDTQYF. The J gene is TRBJ2-3, the V gene TRBV5-1; D is possibly TRBD1 (5 bases). The germline V gene has CDR1 SGHRS and CDR2 YFSETQ. The CDR3 spans 12 residues. Trimming took 3 bases from V and 5 from J, leaving 7 bases between them.

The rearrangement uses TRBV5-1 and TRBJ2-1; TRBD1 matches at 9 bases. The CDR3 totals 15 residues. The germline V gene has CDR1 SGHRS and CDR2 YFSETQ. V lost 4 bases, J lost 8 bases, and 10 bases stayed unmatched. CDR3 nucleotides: TGCGCCAGCAGCGTCCGGGACAGGGAGACCGATGAGCAGTTCTTC. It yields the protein CASSVRDRETDEQFF.

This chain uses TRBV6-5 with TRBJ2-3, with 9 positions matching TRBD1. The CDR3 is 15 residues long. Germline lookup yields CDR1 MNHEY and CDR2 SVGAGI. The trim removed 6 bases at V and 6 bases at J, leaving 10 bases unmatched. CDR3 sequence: CASRLQGAKGDTQYF. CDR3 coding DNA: TGTGCCAGCAGATTACAGGGGGCTAAGGGGGATACGCAGTATTTT.

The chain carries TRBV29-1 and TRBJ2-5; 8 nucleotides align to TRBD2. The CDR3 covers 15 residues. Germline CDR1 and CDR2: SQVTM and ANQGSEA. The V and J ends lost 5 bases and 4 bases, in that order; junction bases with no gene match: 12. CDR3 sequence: CSVRGTRGFGETQYF. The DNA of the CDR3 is TGCAGCGTTCGCGGGACTAGGGGCTTTGGAGAGACCCAGTACTTC.

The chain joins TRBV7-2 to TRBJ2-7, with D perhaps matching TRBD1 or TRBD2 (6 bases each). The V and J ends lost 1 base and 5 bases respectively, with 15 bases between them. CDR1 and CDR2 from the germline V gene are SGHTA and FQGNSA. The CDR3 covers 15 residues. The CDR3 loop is CASSLVFGGPNEQYV. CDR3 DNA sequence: TGTGCCAGCAGCTTAGTTTTTGGGGGGCCCAACGAGCAGTACGTC.

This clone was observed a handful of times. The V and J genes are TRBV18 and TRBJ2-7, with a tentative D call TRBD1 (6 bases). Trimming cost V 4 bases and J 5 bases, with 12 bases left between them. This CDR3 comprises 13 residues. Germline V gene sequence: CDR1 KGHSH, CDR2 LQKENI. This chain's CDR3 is CASSQTQGNEQYV. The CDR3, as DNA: TGTGCCAGCTCACAAACACAGGGTAACGAGCAGTACGTC.

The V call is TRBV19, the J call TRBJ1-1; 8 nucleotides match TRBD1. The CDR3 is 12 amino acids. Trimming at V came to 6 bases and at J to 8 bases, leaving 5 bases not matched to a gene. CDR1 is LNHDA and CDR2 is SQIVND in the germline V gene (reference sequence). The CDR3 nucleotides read TGTGCCAGTAGCGGACAGGGAGGCGAAGCTTTCTTT. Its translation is CASSGQGGEAFF.

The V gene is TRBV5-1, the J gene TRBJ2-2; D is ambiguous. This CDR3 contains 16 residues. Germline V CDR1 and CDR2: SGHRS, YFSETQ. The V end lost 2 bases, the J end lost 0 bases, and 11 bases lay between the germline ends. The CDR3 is CASSFSATSNTGELFF. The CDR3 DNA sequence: TGCGCCAGCAGCTTTAGTGCCACCTCGAACACCGGGGAGCTGTTTTTT. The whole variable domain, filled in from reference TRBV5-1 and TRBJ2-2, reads KAGVTQTPRYLIKTRGQQVTLSCSPISGHRSVSWYQQTPGQGLQFLFEYFSETQRNKGNFPGRFSGRQFSNSRSEMNVSTLELGDSALYLCASSFSATSNTGELFFGEGSRLTVL.

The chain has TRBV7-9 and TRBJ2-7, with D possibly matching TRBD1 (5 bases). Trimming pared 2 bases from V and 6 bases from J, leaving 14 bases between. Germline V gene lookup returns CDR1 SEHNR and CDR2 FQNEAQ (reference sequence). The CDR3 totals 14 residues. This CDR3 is CASSLIGSGAEQYV. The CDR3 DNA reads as TGTGCCAGCAGCTTAATCGGATCTGGGGCCGAGCAGTACGTC.

The CDR3 DNA reads TGTGCCAGCAGTTTCCTCTCCTTTCGTGTCGGCGGGGAGCTGTTTTTT. Residues: CASSFLSFRVGGELFF. The rearrangement links TRBV28 to TRBJ2-2, with D unclear. Trimming took 3 bases from V and 7 from J, leaving 18 bases between them. CDR3 length: 16 amino acids. Germline-derived CDR1 and CDR2 are MDHEN and SYDVKM.

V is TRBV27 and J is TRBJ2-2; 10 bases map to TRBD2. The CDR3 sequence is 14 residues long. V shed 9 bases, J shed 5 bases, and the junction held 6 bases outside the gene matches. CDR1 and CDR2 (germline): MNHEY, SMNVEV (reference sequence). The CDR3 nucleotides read TGTGCCAGGGGACTAGCGAATGGGACCGGGGAGCTGTTTTTT. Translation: CARGLANGTGELFF.

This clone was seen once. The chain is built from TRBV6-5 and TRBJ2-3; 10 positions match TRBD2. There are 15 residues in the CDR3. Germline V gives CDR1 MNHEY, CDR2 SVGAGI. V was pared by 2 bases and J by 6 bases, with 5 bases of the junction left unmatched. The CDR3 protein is CASSYQRGGSDTQYF. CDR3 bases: TGTGCCAGCAGTTACCAGCGGGGGGGCTCGGATACGCAGTATTTT.

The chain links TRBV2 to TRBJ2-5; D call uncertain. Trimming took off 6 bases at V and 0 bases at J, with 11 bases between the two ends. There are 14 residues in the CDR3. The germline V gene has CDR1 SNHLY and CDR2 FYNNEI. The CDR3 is CASSYDRYQETQYF. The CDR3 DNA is TGTGCCAGCAGCTACGACCGGTACCAAGAGACCCAGTACTTC.

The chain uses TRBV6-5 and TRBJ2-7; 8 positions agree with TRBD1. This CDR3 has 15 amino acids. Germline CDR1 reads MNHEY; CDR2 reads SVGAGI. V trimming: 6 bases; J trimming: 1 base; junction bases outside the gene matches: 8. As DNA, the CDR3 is TGTGCCAGCAGAAAAACGAGGACAGGGTCCTACGAGCAGTACGTC. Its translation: CASRKTRTGSYEQYV.

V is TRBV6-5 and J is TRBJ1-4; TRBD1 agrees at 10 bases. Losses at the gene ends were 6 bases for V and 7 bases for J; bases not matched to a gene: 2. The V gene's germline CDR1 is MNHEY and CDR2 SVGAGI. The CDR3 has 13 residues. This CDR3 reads CASRTGGGEKLFF. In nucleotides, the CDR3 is TGTGCCAGCAGGACAGGGGGCGGTGAAAAACTGTTTTTT.

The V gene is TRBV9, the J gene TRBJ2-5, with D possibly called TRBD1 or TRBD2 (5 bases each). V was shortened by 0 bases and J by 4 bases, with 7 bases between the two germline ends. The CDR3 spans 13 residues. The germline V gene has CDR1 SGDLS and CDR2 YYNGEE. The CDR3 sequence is CASSVAGTETQYF. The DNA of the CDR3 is TGTGCCAGCAGCGTAGCAGGGACAGAGACCCAGTACTTC.

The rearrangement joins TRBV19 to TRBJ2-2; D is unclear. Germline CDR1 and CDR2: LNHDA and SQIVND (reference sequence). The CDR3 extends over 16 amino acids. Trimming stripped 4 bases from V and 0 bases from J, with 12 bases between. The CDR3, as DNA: TGTGCCAGTAGTAGCCAAGGACGTACGAACACCGGGGAGCTGTTTTTT. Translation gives CASSSQGRTNTGELFF.